This TCR beta chain was captured in a study of blood T cells in healthy people across ages. Overall study results and limits: Because donor CMV status was unknown, expanded clonotype changes were possibly confounded.

A J-beta primer mix and a sample-barcoded 5' primer were used in a second PCR of about 6 to 12 cycles. MiXCR, run by TCRdb on the 5' RACE reads, gives a single entry per CDR3 protein. The sample has fewer than 1,000,000 distinct CDR3 sequences; 35% to 60% are singletons. CDR1 and CDR2 from the germline V gene are DFQATT and SNEGSKA (reference sequence). The CDR3 is 15 amino acids. Worth noting for this clonotype: Its antigen is not known. A read error may produce the germline difference seen at one junction end.

The chain combines TRBV20-1 with TRBJ2-1; 9 nucleotides agree with TRBD2. The sample comprised blood. The TCR sequence derives from a man older than 75 in good health. In nucleotides, the CDR3 is TGCAGTACTAGGGCTAGCGGGGACTTCTACAATGAGCAGTTCTTC. It codes for CSTRASGDFYNEQFF.